Shown below are 18 T cell receptor beta chains from a single sample sequenced in a study of cytomegalovirus exposure and HLA in healthy donors. The PCR used 60 Vbeta and 13 Jbeta primers. TCRdb keeps only in-frame clones here, not all; method: immunoSEQ multiplex PCR. Seen here are about 54,000 clones, 82% observed once, and the top ten hold 3% to 3.5%. Sequencing was performed on PBMCs. These receptors all stem from a woman younger than 30 in good health and CMV-seronegative.

V usage is TRBV5-6 and J usage is TRBJ2-2, with a weak D call TRBD1 (5 bases). Trimming took 3 bases from V and 4 from J, leaving 13 bases between them. This CDR3 is built from 15 residues. Per the germline V gene, CDR1 is SGHDT and CDR2 is YYEEEE. CDR3 in amino acids: CASSSMGRATGELFF. CDR3 nucleotides: TGTGCCAGCAGCTCAATGGGCAGGGCCACCGGGGAGCTGTTTTTT.

The V and J genes are TRBV11-1 and TRBJ1-1; 8 bases map to TRBD1. Losses at the gene ends were 5 bases for V and 5 bases for J; bases not matched to a gene: 4. Germline V gene sequence: CDR1 SGHAT, CDR2 FQDESV (reference sequence). The CDR3 sequence is 13 residues long. The CDR3 DNA sequence: TGTGCCAGCAGCCCCAGGACAGGGACTGAAGCTTTCTTT. The encoded protein is CASSPRTGTEAFF.

CDR3 region: CASSQREWTGGYTGELFF. As DNA, the CDR3 is TGTGCCAGCAGCCAAAGAGAGTGGACAGGGGGTTACACCGGGGAGCTGTTTTTT. This sequence joins TRBV14 and TRBJ2-2; 10 bases are shared with TRBD1. V trimming: 2 bases; J trimming: 3 bases; junction bases outside the gene matches: 9. This CDR3 has 18 amino acids. Germline V CDR1 and CDR2: SGHDN, FVKESK.

The chain has TRBV6-1 and TRBJ2-7; no definite D call. CDR1 MNHNS and CDR2 SASEGT come from the germline V gene. The V end was cut by 3 bases, the J end by 0 bases, with 12 bases between. The CDR3 contains 15 residues. As DNA, the CDR3 is TGTGCCAGCAGTGATGAGTCCTTGAGCTCCTACGAGCAGTACTTC. Protein sequence: CASSDESLSSYEQYF.

This clone has more than one count but fewer than ten. V usage is TRBV18 and J usage is TRBJ2-4, with TRBD1 identical over 8 bases. The CDR3 length is 13 residues. Germline values: CDR1 KGHSH, CDR2 LQKENI. Unmatched junction bases numbered 0, after V lost 3 bases and J lost 5 bases. The CDR3 is CASSPGQENIQYF. The CDR3 nucleotides are TGTGCCAGCTCACCGGGACAGGAAAACATTCAGTACTTC. The complete variable domain, with remaining parts taken from reference TRBV18 and TRBJ2-4, reads NAGVMQNPRHLVRRRGQEARLRCSPMKGHSHVYWYRQLPEEGLKFMVYLQKENIIDESGMPKERFSAEFPKEGPSILRIQQVVRGDSAAYFCASSPGQENIQYFGAGTRLSVL.

J is TRBJ2-5 and V is TRBV28; TRBD1 agrees at 9 bases. Germline V CDR1 and CDR2: MDHEN, SYDVKM. V gave up 5 bases and J gave up 3 bases; unmatched junction bases: 7. This CDR3 region has 15 residues. In DNA form, the CDR3 reads TGTGCCAGCAGTGACAGGGGGATGACAAAAGAGACCCAGTACTTC. This sequence encodes CASSDRGMTKETQYF.

There are a few counts of this clone. This chain joins TRBV5-6 and TRBJ2-3; 9 nucleotides line up with TRBD1. V was clipped by 3 bases and J by 5 bases; unmatched bases: 1. The germline V gene has CDR1 SGHDT and CDR2 YYEEEE. The CDR3 covers 13 residues. CDR3 nucleotide sequence: TGTGCCAGCAGCTCGACAGGGGGAGATACGCAGTATTTT. As protein: CASSSTGGDTQYF.

The V gene is TRBV19, the J gene TRBJ2-5; TRBD2 agrees at 12 bases. The CDR3 is 20 residues long. Trimming removed 1 base from V and 1 base from J; junction bases left unmatched: 13. Germline loops: CDR1 LNHDA, CDR2 SQIVND (reference sequence). This CDR3 reads CASSIVRLGLAGGRQETQYF. CDR3 DNA sequence: TGTGCCAGTAGTATAGTCAGGTTAGGGCTAGCGGGAGGGCGCCAAGAGACCCAGTACTTC.

The sample holds a few counts of this clone. The genes are TRBV18 and TRBJ2-3; 10 bases are a match to TRBD2. V trimming: 2 bases; J trimming: 5 bases; junction bases outside the gene matches: 1. The CDR3 spans 14 residues. Germline values: CDR1 KGHSH, CDR2 LQKENI. The CDR3 DNA follows: TGTGCCAGCTCACCAAGACTAGCGGGAGATACGCAGTATTTT. As protein: CASSPRLAGDTQYF.

The chain links TRBV30 to TRBJ2-3; 7 bases align to TRBD2. Germline V CDR1 and CDR2: GTSNPN, SVGIG (reference sequence). CDR3 size: 13 residues. Losses at the gene ends were 7 bases for V and 2 bases for J; bases not matched to a gene: 6. Here the CDR3 reads CALTSLNTDTQYF. CDR3 sequence (DNA): TGTGCCTTGACTAGCCTAAACACAGATACGCAGTATTTT. The whole variable domain, remainder taken from reference TRBV30 and TRBJ2-3, is SQTIHQWPATLVQPVGSPLSLECTVEGTSNPNLYWYRQAAGRGLQLLFYSVGIGQISSEVPQNLSASRPQDRQFILSSKKLLLSDSGFYLCALTSLNTDTQYFGPGTRLTVL.

The rearrangement uses TRBV2 and TRBJ2-3; D is possibly TRBD2 (5 bases). Trimming removed 7 bases from V and 5 bases from J, with 7 bases in between. Germline lookup yields CDR1 SNHLY and CDR2 FYNNEI. CDR3 length: 11 residues. In DNA form, the CDR3 reads TGTGCCAGCAAAGAGGGAGATACGCAGTATTTT. Translation gives CASKEGDTQYF.

In regard to this clone: Other DNA variants within this sample encode the same CDR3. This chain links TRBV6-5 with TRBJ2-1; 11 bases agree with TRBD1. The V gene end was trimmed by 0 bases and the J gene end by 4 bases; junction bases not matched to a gene: 2. Germline lookup yields CDR1 MNHEY and CDR2 SVGAGI. The CDR3 loop spans 16 amino acids. In DNA form, the CDR3 reads TGTGCCAGCAGTTACTCGGACAGGGGGCCGTACAATGAGCAGTTCTTC. Protein sequence: CASSYSDRGPYNEQFF.

The chain links TRBV28 to TRBJ1-5; tentative D call: TRBD1 (5 bases). V was cut by 6 bases and J by 0 bases, with 15 bases left in between. Germline assignment: CDR1 MDHEN and CDR2 SYDVKM. The CDR3 spans 16 residues. The CDR3 reads CASSLNPGYSNQPQHF. CDR3 nucleotide sequence: TGTGCCAGCAGCCTGAACCCAGGGTATAGCAATCAGCCCCAGCATTTT.

V usage is TRBV9 and J usage is TRBJ1-2, with 8 bases aligning to TRBD1. The CDR3 is 16 amino acids. J was trimmed by 7 bases and V by 4 bases; bases with no gene match: 15. Looked up from germline, CDR1 is SGDLS and CDR2 is YYNGEE. This CDR3 reads CASSPQSGQGWSGYTF. CDR3 coding DNA: TGTGCCAGCAGCCCCCAATCCGGACAGGGATGGAGTGGCTACACCTTC.

The chain couples TRBV30 to TRBJ2-2; 7 bases are shared with TRBD1. J was trimmed by 5 bases and V by 3 bases; bases with no gene match: 9. The germline gives CDR1 GTSNPN, CDR2 SVGIG (reference sequence). This CDR3 spans 15 amino acids. In nucleotides, the CDR3 is TGTGCCTGGAGCAGACAGGGTGAGGCAACCGGGGAGCTGTTTTTT. This codes for CAWSRQGEATGELFF.

Concerning this clone itself: Mismatch with germline at one junction end may stem from a read error. V is TRBV7-9 and J is TRBJ2-1; a weak D match, TRBD1 (6 bases). Germline assignment: CDR1 SEHNR and CDR2 FQNEAQ (reference sequence). The CDR3 contains 16 residues. The CDR3 region is CSSSLPGTRAYNEQFF. CDR3 coding DNA: TGTTCCAGCAGCTTACCCGGGACACGGGCCTACAATGAGCAGTTCTTC.

V usage is TRBV2 and J usage is TRBJ1-2; D is ambiguous. This CDR3 has 12 amino acids. Trimming cost V 4 bases and J 6 bases, with 9 bases left between them. The germline gives CDR1 SNHLY, CDR2 FYNNEI. The CDR3: CASSVEVDGYTF. Here the CDR3 DNA reads TGTGCCAGCAGTGTCGAGGTGGATGGCTACACCTTC. Using reference TRBV2 and TRBJ1-2 for the parts outside the CDR3, the full variable domain is EPEVTQTPSHQVTQMGQEVILRCVPISNHLYFYWYRQILGQKVEFLVSFYNNEISEKSEIFDDQFSVERPDGSNFTLKIRSTKLEDSAMYFCASSVEVDGYTFGSGTRLTVV.

In this sample, this clone turned up once. The chain is built from TRBV5-6 and TRBJ2-1; 12 bases match TRBD2. The germline V gene encodes CDR1 SGHDT and CDR2 YYEEEE. J gave up 7 bases and V 0 bases, and 2 bases lay outside the gene matches. This CDR3 region has 15 residues. This chain's CDR3 is CASSLGGLAGNEQFF. The CDR3 bases are TGTGCCAGCAGCTTGGGTGGACTAGCGGGGAATGAGCAGTTCTTC.